Listed below are T cell receptor beta chains from one sample, sequenced in a study of Graves' ophthalmopathy and Graves' hyperthyroidism. TCRdb redid the calling of the multiplex PCR reads with MiXCR, one entry per CDR3 protein. The table records about 420,000 distinct CDR3 sequences, under 25% of them present only once. Sequenced: peripheral blood. The receptors come from a woman aged 18 to 35 with stable Graves' hyperthyroidism. Each CDR3 is given with its conserved first and last residue. D genes are given only for firm matches. Clone sizes are given selectively: once, few, many, or a class where the clone is expanded.

D gene	V gene	clone size	J gene	CDR3 protein	CDR3 DNA
.	TRBV6-1	many	TRBJ1-5	CASSEAGQPQHF	TGTGCCAGCAGTGAAGCGGGTCAGCCCCAGCATTTT
TRBD2	TRBV28	.	TRBJ2-5	CASSFPSGRAGETQYF	TGTGCCAGCAGTTTCCCTAGCGGGAGGGCCGGAGAGACCCAGTACTTC
TRBD1	TRBV4-1	few	TRBJ2-7	CASSRPGTGERYEQYF	TGCGCCAGCAGCCGTCCCGGGACAGGCGAAAGGTACGAGCAGTACTTC
TRBD2	TRBV11-2	few	TRBJ2-7	CASSPSGRAGNEQYF	TGTGCCAGCAGCCCTAGCGGGAGGGCCGGGAACGAGCAGTACTTC
.	TRBV27	few	TRBJ2-7	CASSPGGGTEQYF	TGTGCCAGCAGTCCGGGGGGCGGTACCGAGCAGTACTTC
.	TRBV18	few	TRBJ1-3	CASSPSGQSSGNTIYF	TGTGCCAGCTCACCATCGGGACAAAGCTCTGGAAACACCATATATTTT
.	TRBV6-2/TRBV6-3	few	TRBJ1-1	CASEGVNTEAFF	TGTGCCAGCGAGGGAGTGAACACTGAAGCTTTCTTT
.	TRBV3-1	many	TRBJ1-3	CASSVLGNTIYF	TGTGCCAGCAGCGTCCTGGGAAACACCATATATTTT
TRBD1	TRBV27	many	TRBJ2-5	CASSSTRTGSLIEETQYF	TGTGCCAGCAGTTCGACAAGGACAGGGTCCCTGATTGAAGAGACCCAGTACTTC
.	TRBV28	many	TRBJ1-5	CASSLTIHNSQPQHF	TGTGCCAGCAGTTTAACAATCCATAATAGCCAGCCCCAGCATTTT
.	TRBV6-2/TRBV6-3	many	TRBJ1-1	CASSYRVSRGTEAFF	TGTGCCAGCAGTTATCGAGTCAGCCGAGGGACTGAAGCTTTCTTT
TRBD1	TRBV20-1	many	TRBJ2-7	CSARQGAEQYF	TGCAGTGCTAGACAGGGGGCCGAGCAGTACTTC
TRBD1	TRBV12-3/TRBV12-4	.	TRBJ2-7	CASSFYRDRGYEQYF	TGTGCCAGCAGTTTTTATCGGGACAGGGGATACGAGCAGTACTTC
.	TRBV7-2	.	TRBJ2-7	CASQTGPSYEQYF	TGTGCCAGCCAGACAGGCCCCTCCTACGAGCAGTACTTC
.	TRBV6-1	.	TRBJ2-7	CASMRFPTPGEQYF	TGTGCCAGCATGCGGTTTCCTACTCCGGGGGAGCAGTACTTC
TRBD1	TRBV12-3/TRBV12-4	.	TRBJ1-2	CASSLVRDSVLGYTF	TGTGCCAGCAGTTTAGTCCGGGACAGCGTTCTAGGCTACACCTTC
.	TRBV7-8	.	TRBJ2-5	CASSLVWGEAYQETQYF	TGTGCCAGCAGCTTAGTTTGGGGGGAGGCGTACCAAGAGACCCAGTACTTC
TRBD1	TRBV28	.	TRBJ2-7	CASYMPTGTGEHEQYF	TGTGCCAGCTATATGCCCACCGGGACAGGGGAACACGAGCAGTACTTC
.	TRBV5-1	.	TRBJ2-7	CASSLTGRSSYEQYF	TGCGCCAGCAGCTTGACAGGGAGAAGCTCCTACGAGCAGTACTTC
.	TRBV5-6	many	TRBJ1-5	CASSLKPNQPQHF	TGTGCCAGCAGCTTGAAGCCCAATCAGCCCCAGCATTTT
.	TRBV2	many	TRBJ2-7	CASSDGLARYEQYF	TGTGCCAGCAGTGACGGTCTAGCGCGGTACGAGCAGTACTTC
TRBD1	TRBV6-5	many	TRBJ2-7	CASSRGQGRYEQYF	TGTGCCAGCTCTCGGGGACAGGGGAGGTACGAGCAGTACTTC
.	TRBV28	many	TRBJ2-5	CASSLVGDWETLRETQYF	TGTGCCAGCAGTTTAGTAGGGGATTGGGAAACATTGCGAGAGACCCAGTACTTC
TRBD1	TRBV2	many	TRBJ2-7	CASSKFTGGAVYEQYF	TGTGCCAGCAGCAAATTTACAGGGGGCGCAGTCTACGAGCAGTACTTC
TRBD1	TRBV30	.	TRBJ1-1	CAWMTGAYTEAFF	TGTGCCTGGATGACAGGGGCGTACACTGAAGCTTTCTTT
.	TRBV20-1	few	TRBJ2-5	CSARSSGPKETQYF	TGCAGTGCTAGGTCCAGCGGGCCTAAAGAGACCCAGTACTTC
TRBD2	TRBV18	.	TRBJ2-6	CASSQVAGERSGANVLTF	TGTGCCAGCTCACAAGTAGCGGGAGAGCGCTCTGGGGCCAACGTCCTGACTTTC
.	TRBV18	.	TRBJ1-5	CASSSGVVNQPQHF	TGTGCCAGCTCCTCCGGGGTAGTCAATCAGCCCCAGCATTTT
.	TRBV6-5	.	TRBJ1-1	CASSLTWAGNTEAFF	TGTGCCAGCAGTTTGACCTGGGCAGGGAACACTGAAGCTTTCTTT
TRBD2	TRBV20-1	many	TRBJ2-7	CSARLAGLYEQYF	TGCAGTGCACGACTAGCGGGACTCTACGAGCAGTACTTC
.	TRBV19	.	TRBJ2-5	CASSSPTSQYF	TGTGCCAGTAGTTCCCCAACGTCCCAGTACTTC
.	TRBV7-9	many	TRBJ1-1	CASSLDWEETFF	TGTGCCAGCAGCCTCGACTGGGAAGAGACTTTCTTT
TRBD1	TRBV28	.	TRBJ1-1	CASSTTGSTTEAFF	TGTGCCAGCAGTACGACAGGGAGTACCACTGAAGCTTTCTTT
.	TRBV10-3	many	TRBJ1-1	CAPIQPGQLNTEAFF	TGTGCCCCCATTCAGCCCGGACAGTTAAACACTGAAGCTTTCTTT
TRBD1	TRBV3-1	.	TRBJ2-7	CASSWGQGLIGEQYF	TGTGCCAGCAGCTGGGGACAGGGCCTTATTGGCGAGCAGTACTTC
TRBD1	TRBV4-1	many	TRBJ2-7	CASSQDPTGPVLVYEQYF	TGCGCCAGCAGCCAAGATCCGACAGGGCCGGTGCTTGTCTACGAGCAGTACTTC
TRBD2	TRBV20-1	many	TRBJ2-2	CSASRLAGTPNTGELFF	TGCAGTGCTAGTAGACTAGCGGGGACCCCGAACACCGGGGAGCTGTTTTTT
.	TRBV12-3/TRBV12-4	.	TRBJ1-1	CASSHPWGTEAFF	TGTGCCAGCAGTCACCCCTGGGGCACTGAAGCTTTCTTT
TRBD1	TRBV15	many	TRBJ2-7	CATSRLRDSSYEQYF	TGTGCCACCAGCAGGCTCCGGGACAGTTCCTACGAGCAGTACTTC
TRBD1	TRBV12-3/TRBV12-4	many	TRBJ2-7	CASSPTGDEQYF	TGTGCCAGCAGTCCGACAGGGGACGAGCAGTACTTC
.	TRBV27	.	TRBJ1-5	CASSLRAGSQPQHF	TGTGCCAGCAGTTTACGGGCAGGGAGTCAGCCCCAGCATTTT
TRBD2	TRBV11-2	.	TRBJ2-2	CASSSGGGGGSGELFF	TGTGCCAGCAGCTCCGGGGGTGGCGGGGGGTCCGGGGAGCTGTTTTTT
TRBD2	TRBV7-2	.	TRBJ2-5	CASSPRVAGAGGTQYF	TGTGCCAGCAGCCCCCGGGTGGCGGGAGCCGGGGGGACCCAGTACTTC
TRBD2	TRBV6-2/TRBV6-3	many	TRBJ2-5	CASSYDLAGETQYF	TGTGCCAGCAGTTACGACCTAGCGGGAGAGACCCAGTACTTC
.	TRBV2	.	TRBJ1-6	CASSKSRLSYNSPLHF	TGTGCCAGCAGTAAGAGTCGCCTCTCCTATAATTCACCCCTCCACTTT
.	TRBV11-2	many	TRBJ2-7	CASSLVFYEQYF	TGTGCCAGCAGCTTAGTTTTCTACGAGCAGTACTTC
TRBD1	TRBV6-1	many	TRBJ1-2	CASTGTEYGYTF	TGTGCCAGCACCGGGACAGAATATGGCTACACCTTC